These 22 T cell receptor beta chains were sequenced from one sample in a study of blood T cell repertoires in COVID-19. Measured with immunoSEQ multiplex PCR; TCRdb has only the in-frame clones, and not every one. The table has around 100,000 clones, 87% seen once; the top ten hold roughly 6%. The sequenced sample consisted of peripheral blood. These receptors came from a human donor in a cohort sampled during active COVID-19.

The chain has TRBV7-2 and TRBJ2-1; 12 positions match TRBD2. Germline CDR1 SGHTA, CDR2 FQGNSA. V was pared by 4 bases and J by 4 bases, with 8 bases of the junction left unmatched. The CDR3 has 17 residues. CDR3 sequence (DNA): TGTGCCAGCAGCTCGCTCCTTGGACTAGCGGGATACAATGAGCAGTTCTTC. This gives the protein CASSSLLGLAGYNEQFF.

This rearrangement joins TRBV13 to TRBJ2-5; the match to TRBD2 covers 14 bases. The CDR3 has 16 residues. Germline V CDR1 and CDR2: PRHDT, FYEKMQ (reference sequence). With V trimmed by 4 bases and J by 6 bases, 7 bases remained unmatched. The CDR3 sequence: CASSWMTSGGAKTQYF. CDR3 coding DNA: TGTGCCAGCAGCTGGATGACTAGCGGGGGGGCCAAGACCCAGTACTTC. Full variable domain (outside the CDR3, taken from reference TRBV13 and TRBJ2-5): AAGVIQSPRHLIKEKRETATLKCYPIPRHDTVYWYQQGPGQDPQFLISFYEKMQSDKGSIPDRFSAQQFSDYHSELNMSSLELGDSALYFCASSWMTSGGAKTQYFGPGTRLLVL.

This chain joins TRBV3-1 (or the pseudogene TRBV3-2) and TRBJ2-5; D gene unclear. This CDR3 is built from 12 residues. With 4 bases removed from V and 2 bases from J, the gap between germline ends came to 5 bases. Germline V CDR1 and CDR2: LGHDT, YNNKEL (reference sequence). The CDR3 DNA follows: TGTGCCAGCAGCCTCGTGCAAGAGACCCAGTACTTC. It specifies CASSLVQETQYF.

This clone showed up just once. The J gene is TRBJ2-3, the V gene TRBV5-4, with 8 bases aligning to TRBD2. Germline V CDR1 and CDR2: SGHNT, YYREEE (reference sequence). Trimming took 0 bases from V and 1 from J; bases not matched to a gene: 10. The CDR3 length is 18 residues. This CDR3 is CASSLEVLSGARTDTQYF. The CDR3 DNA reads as TGTGCCAGCAGCTTGGAGGTGCTTAGCGGGGCTCGCACAGATACGCAGTATTTT.

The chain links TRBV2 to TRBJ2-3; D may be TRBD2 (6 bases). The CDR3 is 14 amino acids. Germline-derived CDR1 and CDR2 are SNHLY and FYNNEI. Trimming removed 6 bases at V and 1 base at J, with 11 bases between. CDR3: CASRGWEGTDTQYF. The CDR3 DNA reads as TGTGCCAGCAGGGGTTGGGAGGGCACAGATACGCAGTATTTT.

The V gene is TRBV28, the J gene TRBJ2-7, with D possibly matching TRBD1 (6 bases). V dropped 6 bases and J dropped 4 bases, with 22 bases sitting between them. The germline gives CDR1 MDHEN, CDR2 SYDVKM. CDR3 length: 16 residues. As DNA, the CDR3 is TGTGCCAGCAGGGGTGGGCAGGGGCCAGCGTGGTACGAGCAGTACTTC. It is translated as CASRGGQGPAWYEQYF.

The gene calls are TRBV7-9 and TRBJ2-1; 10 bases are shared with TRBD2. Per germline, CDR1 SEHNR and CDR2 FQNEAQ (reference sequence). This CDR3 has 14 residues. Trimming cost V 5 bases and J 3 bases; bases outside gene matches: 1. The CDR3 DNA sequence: TGTGCCAGCAGCCGGACTAGCGGCTACAATGAGCAGTTCTTC. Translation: CASSRTSGYNEQFF. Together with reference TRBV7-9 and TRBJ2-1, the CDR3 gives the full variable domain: DTGVSQNPRHKITKRGQNVTFRCDPISEHNRLYWYRQTLGQGPEFLTYFQNEAQLEKSRLLSDRFSAERPKGSFSTLEIQRTEQGDSAMYLCASSRTSGYNEQFFGPGTRLTVL.

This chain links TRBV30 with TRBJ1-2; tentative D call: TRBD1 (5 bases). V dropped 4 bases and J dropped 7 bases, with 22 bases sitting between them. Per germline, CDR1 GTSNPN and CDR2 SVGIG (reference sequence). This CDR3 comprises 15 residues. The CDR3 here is CAWTPPFAGRGGYTF. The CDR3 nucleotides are TGTGCCTGGACCCCCCCGTTTGCGGGGCGCGGTGGCTACACCTTC.

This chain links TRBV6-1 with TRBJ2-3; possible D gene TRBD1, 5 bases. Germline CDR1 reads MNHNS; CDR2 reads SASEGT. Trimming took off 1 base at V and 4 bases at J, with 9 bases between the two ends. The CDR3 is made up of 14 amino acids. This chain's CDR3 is CASSEEGYPDTQYF. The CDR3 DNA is TGTGCCAGCAGTGAAGAGGGGTACCCAGATACGCAGTATTTT.

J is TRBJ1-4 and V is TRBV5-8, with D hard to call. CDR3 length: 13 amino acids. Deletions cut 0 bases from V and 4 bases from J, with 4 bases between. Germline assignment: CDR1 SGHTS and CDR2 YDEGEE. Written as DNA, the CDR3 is TGTGCCAGCAGCTTGGTTCTTAATGAAAAACTGTTTTTT. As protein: CASSLVLNEKLFF.

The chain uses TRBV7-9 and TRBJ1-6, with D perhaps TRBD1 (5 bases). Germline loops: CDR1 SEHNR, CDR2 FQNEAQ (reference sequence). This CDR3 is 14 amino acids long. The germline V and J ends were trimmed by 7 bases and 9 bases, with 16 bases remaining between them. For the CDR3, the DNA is TGTGCCAGCAACCTTGGGGGGAACGGTTCACCCCTCCACTTT. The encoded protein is CASNLGGNGSPLHF.

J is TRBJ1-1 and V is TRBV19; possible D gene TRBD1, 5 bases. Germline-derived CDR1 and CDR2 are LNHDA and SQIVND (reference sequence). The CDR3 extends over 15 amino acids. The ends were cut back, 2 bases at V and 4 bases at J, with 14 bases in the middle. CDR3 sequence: CASSIRSRAGTEAFF. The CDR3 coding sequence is TGTGCCAGTAGTATACGTTCCAGGGCCGGCACTGAAGCTTTCTTT.

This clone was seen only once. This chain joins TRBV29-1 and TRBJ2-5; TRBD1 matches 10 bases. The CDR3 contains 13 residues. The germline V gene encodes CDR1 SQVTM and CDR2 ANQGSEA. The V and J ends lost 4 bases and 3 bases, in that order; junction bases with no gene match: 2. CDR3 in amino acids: CSVAGQGKETQYF. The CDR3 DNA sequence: TGCAGCGTTGCGGGACAGGGGAAAGAGACCCAGTACTTC. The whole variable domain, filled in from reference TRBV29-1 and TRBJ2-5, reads SAVISQKPSRDICQRGTSLTIQCQVDSQVTMMFWYRQQPGQSLTLIATANQGSEATYESGFVIDKFPISRPNLTFSTLTVSNMSPEDSSIYLCSVAGQGKETQYFGPGTRLLVL.

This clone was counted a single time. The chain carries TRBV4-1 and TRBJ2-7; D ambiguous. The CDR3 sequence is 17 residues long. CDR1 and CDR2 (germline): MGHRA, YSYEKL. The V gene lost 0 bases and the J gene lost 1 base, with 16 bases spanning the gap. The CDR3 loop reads CASSQEIKTLGSYEQYF. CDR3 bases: TGCGCCAGCAGCCAAGAGATAAAGACTCTCGGGTCCTACGAGCAGTACTTC.

The CDR3 sequence is CASSHEDRGPAFF. DNA for the CDR3: TGCGCCAGCAGCCATGAGGACAGGGGGCCCGCTTTCTTT. The rearrangement joins TRBV4-1 to TRBJ1-1; TRBD1 matches 11 bases. The CDR3 is made up of 13 amino acids. The trim removed 3 bases at V and 11 bases at J, leaving 5 bases unmatched. Germline V gene lookup returns CDR1 MGHRA and CDR2 YSYEKL.

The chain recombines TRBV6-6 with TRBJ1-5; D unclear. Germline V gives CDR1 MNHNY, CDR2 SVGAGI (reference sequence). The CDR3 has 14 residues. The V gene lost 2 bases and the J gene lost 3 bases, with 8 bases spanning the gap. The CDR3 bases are TGTGCCAGCAGTTACAACAGTCCCAATCAGCCCCAGCATTTT. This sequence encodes CASSYNSPNQPQHF.

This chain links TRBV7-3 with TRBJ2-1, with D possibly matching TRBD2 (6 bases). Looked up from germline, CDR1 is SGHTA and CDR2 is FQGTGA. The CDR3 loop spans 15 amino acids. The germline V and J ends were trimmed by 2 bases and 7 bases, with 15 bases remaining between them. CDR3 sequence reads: CASSLSTGVRNEQFF. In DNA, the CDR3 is TGTGCCAGCAGCTTATCAACGGGAGTCCGGAATGAGCAGTTCTTC.

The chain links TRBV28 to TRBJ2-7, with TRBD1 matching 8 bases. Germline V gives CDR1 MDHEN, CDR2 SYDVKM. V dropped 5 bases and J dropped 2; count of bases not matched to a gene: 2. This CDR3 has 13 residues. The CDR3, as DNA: TGTGCCAGCAGTCTGACAGGGGCCTACGAGCAGTACTTC. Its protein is CASSLTGAYEQYF.

In nucleotides, the CDR3 is TGCAGCGGCCGGGACAGGGTGACAGAGACCCAGTACTTC. Amino acid sequence: CSGRDRVTETQYF. The V gene is TRBV29-1, the J gene TRBJ2-5; 9 bases match TRBD1. V lost 7 bases and J lost 4; bases outside the gene matches: 7. The length of the CDR3 is 13 residues. The germline V gene has CDR1 SQVTM and CDR2 ANQGSEA.

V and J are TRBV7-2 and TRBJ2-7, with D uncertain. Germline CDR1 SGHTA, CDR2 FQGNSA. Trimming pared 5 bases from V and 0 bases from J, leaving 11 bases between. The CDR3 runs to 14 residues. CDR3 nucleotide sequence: TGTGCCAGCAGCCCCTTCTTGAGCTCCTACGAGCAGTACTTC. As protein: CASSPFLSSYEQYF.

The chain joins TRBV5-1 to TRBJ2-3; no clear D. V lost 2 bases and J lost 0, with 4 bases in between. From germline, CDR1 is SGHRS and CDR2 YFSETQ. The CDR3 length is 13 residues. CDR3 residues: CASSLSSTDTQYF. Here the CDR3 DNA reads TGCGCCAGCAGCTTAAGCAGCACAGATACGCAGTATTTT. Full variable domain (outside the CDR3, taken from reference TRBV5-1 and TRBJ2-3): KAGVTQTPRYLIKTRGQQVTLSCSPISGHRSVSWYQQTPGQGLQFLFEYFSETQRNKGNFPGRFSGRQFSNSRSEMNVSTLELGDSALYLCASSLSSTDTQYFGPGTRLTVL.

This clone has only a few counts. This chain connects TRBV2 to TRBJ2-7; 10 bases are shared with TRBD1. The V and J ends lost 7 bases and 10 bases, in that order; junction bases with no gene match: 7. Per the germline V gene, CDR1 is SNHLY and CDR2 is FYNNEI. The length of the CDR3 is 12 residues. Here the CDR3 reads CASTPTGGAQYF. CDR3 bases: TGTGCCAGCACTCCGACAGGGGGCGCTCAGTACTTC. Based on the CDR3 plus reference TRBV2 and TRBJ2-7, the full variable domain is EPEVTQTPSHQVTQMGQEVILRCVPISNHLYFYWYRQILGQKVEFLVSFYNNEISEKSEIFDDQFSVERPDGSNFTLKIRSTKLEDSAMYFCASTPTGGAQYFGPGTRLTVT.